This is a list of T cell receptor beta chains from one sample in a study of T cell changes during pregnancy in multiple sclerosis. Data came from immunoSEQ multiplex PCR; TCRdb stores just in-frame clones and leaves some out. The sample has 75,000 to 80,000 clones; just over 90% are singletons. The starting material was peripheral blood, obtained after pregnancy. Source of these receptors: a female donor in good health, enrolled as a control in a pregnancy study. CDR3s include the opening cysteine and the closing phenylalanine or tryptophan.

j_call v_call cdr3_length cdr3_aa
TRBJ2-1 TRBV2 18 CASRVVGARHGTGNEQFF
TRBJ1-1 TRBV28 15 CASSFSGPTNTEAFF
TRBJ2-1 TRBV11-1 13 CASSLEAEGEQFF
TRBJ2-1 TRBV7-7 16 CASSTSPGLAGGEQFF
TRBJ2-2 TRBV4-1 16 CASSLGLAKDSGELFF
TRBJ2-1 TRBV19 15 CASSISGRAGNEQFF
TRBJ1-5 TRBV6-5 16 CASRYPSTYGNQPQHF
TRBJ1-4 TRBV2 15 CASSLQGALNEKLFF
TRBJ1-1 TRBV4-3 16 CASSQGAGTGGTEAFF
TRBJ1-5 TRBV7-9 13 CASSKDWNQPQHF
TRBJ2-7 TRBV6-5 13 CASSYSGGFEQYF
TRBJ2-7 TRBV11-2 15 CASSQGTGGSYEQYF
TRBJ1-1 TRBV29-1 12 CSIGQGKAEAFF
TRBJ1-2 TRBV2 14 CASSEAYRNYGYTF
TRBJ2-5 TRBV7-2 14 CASSSSGRGETQYF
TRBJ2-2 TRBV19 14 CASRLAGAAGELFF
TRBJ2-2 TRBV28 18 CASSWASGGLSNTGELFF
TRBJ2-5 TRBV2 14 CASSELSSQETQYF